Sequencing of this TCR beta chain was carried out in a study of human T cells and chemical hapten exposure. TCRdb redid the calling of the RACE reads with MiXCR, one entry per CDR3 protein. Among about 380,000 distinct CDR3 sequences, more than 4.5% were seen once, and the ten largest hold around 2.3%. Time point specified: patch test 1, 2 weeks after DPC sensitization. Treatment given: therapeutic diphenylcyclopropenone sensitization with weekly scalp DPC. As to this clonotype: One end of the junction does not line up with germline, which may come from a read error.

The source was whole blood, collected in connection with sensitization to the hapten diphenylcyclopropenone (DPC). The receptor was derived from a woman between 45 and 60 years old with alopecia areata. Some clones in this sample may be carry-over from other donors' samples.

The CDR3 DNA sequence: TGCGCCAGTATTAGTCCGGGACAGAGATTCTATTGCTACACCTTC. Protein sequence: CASISPGQRFYCYTF. The chain carries TRBV5-1 and TRBJ1-2; the match to TRBD1 covers 7 bases. This CDR3 spans 15 amino acids. Germline V gene lookup returns CDR1 SGHRS and CDR2 YFSETQ.